These 6 T cell receptor beta chains were all obtained from the same sample, sequenced in a study of cytomegalovirus exposure and HLA in healthy donors (dated by TCRdb to the late 2010s). Libraries came from the immunoSEQ multiplex PCR assay. For the multiplex PCR, a mixture combining 60 forward primers for TCR Vbeta segments and 13 reverse primers for TCR Jbeta segments was used. The source is immuneACCESS, and TCRdb retained only in-frame sequences with V and J called. Part of the clones is not carried over; for the studies checked, unresolved V genes explain less than half of this, and the remainder is unexplained. Here the sample has 120,000 to 150,000 clones; 72% occur a single time. Around 2.2% of the sample goes to the ten largest clones. Source material: PBMCs. Source of these receptors: a man aged 35 to 55 in good health and CMV-seronegative.

The rearrangement uses TRBV7-6 and TRBJ2-2, with D hard to call. The germline V gene encodes CDR1 SGHVS and CDR2 FNYEAQ. V gave up 5 bases and J gave up 4 bases, with 5 bases separating them. This CDR3 is 12 amino acids long. The DNA for the CDR3 is TGTGCCAGCAGCCTTCCCACCGGGGAGCTGTTTTTT. Protein sequence: CASSLPTGELFF.

CDR3 in DNA: TGCGCCAGCAGCTTGGCCGGGACTAGCGTTAACATTCAGTACTTC. This translates into CASSLAGTSVNIQYF. This chain links TRBV5-1 with TRBJ2-4; 10 bases line up with TRBD2. Trimming at V came to 0 bases and at J to 7 bases, leaving 4 bases not matched to a gene. CDR3 length: 15 residues. Germline assignment: CDR1 SGHRS and CDR2 YFSETQ.

A few counts support this clone. The V and J genes are TRBV6-4 and TRBJ2-1; D possibly corresponds to TRBD2 (5 bases). The V and J ends lost 3 bases and 0 bases respectively, with 12 bases between them. CDR1 is MRHNA, CDR2 SNTAGT, per germline. This CDR3 comprises 16 residues. CDR3 bases: TGTGCCAGCAGTGATAAGCCGGGAAGCTCCTACAATGAGCAGTTCTTC. The encoded protein is CASSDKPGSSYNEQFF.

The V and J genes are TRBV2 and TRBJ2-3; a weak D match, TRBD2 (6 bases). V dropped 10 bases and J dropped 4 bases, with 18 bases sitting between them. The length of the CDR3 is 14 residues. Germline V gene data show CDR1 as SNHLY and CDR2 as FYNNEI. Here the CDR3 reads CANPKTSSADTQYF. CDR3 nucleotides: TGTGCCAACCCAAAGACTAGTTCCGCAGATACGCAGTATTTT. The full variable domain, with the rest looked up from reference TRBV2 and TRBJ2-3, is EPEVTQTPSHQVTQMGQEVILRCVPISNHLYFYWYRQILGQKVEFLVSFYNNEISEKSEIFDDQFSVERPDGSNFTLKIRSTKLEDSAMYFCANPKTSSADTQYFGPGTRLTVL.

The CDR3 DNA is TGTGCCAGCAGCTTAGACAGACACACAGATACGCAGTATTTT. Translating it yields CASSLDRHTDTQYF. The J gene is TRBJ2-3, the V gene TRBV7-2; no clear D gene. The CDR3 contains 14 residues. Germline V gives CDR1 SGHTA, CDR2 FQGNSA. V dropped 1 base and J dropped 2 bases, with 7 bases sitting between them.

CDR3 in DNA: TGTGCCAGCAGGCCCCCCGAGACCGGGGAGCTGTTTTTT. Translation gives CASRPPETGELFF. This chain joins TRBV2 and TRBJ2-2; D remains ambiguous. The germline gives CDR1 SNHLY, CDR2 FYNNEI. This CDR3 is 13 amino acids long. V lost 6 bases and J lost 5, with 10 bases in between.